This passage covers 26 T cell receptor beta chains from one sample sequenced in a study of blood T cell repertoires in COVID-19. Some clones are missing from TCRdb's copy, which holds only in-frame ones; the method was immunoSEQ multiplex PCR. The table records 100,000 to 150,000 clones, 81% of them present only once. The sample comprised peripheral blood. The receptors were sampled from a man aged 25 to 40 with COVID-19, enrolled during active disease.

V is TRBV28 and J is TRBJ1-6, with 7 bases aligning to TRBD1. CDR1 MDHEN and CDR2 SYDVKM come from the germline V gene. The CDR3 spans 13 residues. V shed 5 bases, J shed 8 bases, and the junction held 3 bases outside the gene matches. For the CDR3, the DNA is TGTGCCAGCAGTCGACAGGGCGATTCACCCCTCCACTTT. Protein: CASSRQGDSPLHF. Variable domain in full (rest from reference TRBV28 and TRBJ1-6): DVKVTQSSRYLVKRTGEKVFLECVQDMDHENMFWYRQDPGLGLRLIYFSYDVKMKEKGDIPEGYSVSREKKERFSLILESASTNQTSMYLCASSRQGDSPLHFGNGTRLTVT.

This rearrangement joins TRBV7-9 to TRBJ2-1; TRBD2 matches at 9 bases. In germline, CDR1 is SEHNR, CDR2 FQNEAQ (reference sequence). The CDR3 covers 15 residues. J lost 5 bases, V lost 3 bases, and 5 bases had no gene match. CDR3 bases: TGTGCCAGCAGCTTCGAGACTAGCGGACACAATGAGCAGTTCTTC. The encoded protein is CASSFETSGHNEQFF.

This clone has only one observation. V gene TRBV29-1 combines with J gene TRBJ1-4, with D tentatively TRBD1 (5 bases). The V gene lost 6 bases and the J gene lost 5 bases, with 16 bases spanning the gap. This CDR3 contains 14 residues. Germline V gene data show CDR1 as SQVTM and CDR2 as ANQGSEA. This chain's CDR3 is CSVAGRLSNEKLFF. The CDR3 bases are TGCAGCGTCGCGGGGCGACTGTCAAATGAAAAACTGTTTTTT.

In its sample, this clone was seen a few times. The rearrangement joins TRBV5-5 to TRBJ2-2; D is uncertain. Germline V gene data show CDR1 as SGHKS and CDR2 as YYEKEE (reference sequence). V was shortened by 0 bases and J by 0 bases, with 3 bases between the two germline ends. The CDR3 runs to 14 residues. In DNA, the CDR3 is TGTGCCAGCAGCTTGGACACGAACACCGGGGAGCTGTTTTTT. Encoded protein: CASSLDTNTGELFF.

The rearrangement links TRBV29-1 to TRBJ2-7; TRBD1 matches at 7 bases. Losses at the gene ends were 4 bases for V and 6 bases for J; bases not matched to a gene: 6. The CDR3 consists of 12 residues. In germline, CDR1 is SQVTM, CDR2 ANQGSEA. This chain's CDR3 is CSVVPAGGEQYF. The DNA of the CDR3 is TGCAGCGTTGTCCCAGCAGGGGGCGAGCAGTACTTC.

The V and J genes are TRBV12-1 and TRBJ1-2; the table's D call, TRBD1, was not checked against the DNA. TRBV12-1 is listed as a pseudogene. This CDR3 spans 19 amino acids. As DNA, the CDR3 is TGTGCCAGCAGCTCCGTCCCGGGACAGGGACGGCGTCCTAGATATGGCTACACCTTC. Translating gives CASSSVPGQGRRPRYGYTF.

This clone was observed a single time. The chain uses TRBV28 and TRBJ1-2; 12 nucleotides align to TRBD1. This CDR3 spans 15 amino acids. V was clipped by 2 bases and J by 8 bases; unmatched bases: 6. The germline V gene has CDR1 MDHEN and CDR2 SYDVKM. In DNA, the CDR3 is TGTGCCAGCAGTTTAAGGGGACAGGGGGCTCGGGGCTACACCTTC. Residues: CASSLRGQGARGYTF.

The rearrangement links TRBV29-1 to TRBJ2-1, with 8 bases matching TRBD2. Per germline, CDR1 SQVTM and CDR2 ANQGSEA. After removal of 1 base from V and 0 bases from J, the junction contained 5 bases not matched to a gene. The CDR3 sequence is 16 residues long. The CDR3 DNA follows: TGCAGCGTTGAAGTCGGGAGGGCAGACTCCTACAATGAGCAGTTCTTC. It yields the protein CSVEVGRADSYNEQFF.

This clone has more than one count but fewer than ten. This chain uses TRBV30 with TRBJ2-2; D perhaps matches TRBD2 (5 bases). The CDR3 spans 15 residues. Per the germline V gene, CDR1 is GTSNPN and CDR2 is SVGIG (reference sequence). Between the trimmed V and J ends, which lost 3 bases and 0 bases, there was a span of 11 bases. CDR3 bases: TGTGCCTGGAGAATAGTGGGAGCGAACACCGGGGAGCTGTTTTTT. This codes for CAWRIVGANTGELFF.

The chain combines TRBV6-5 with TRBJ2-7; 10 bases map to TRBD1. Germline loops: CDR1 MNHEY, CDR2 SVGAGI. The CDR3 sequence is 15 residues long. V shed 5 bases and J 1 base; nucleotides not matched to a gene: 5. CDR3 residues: CASSKGQGSSYEQYF. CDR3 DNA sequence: TGTGCCAGCAGTAAGGGACAGGGGAGTTCCTACGAGCAGTACTTC.

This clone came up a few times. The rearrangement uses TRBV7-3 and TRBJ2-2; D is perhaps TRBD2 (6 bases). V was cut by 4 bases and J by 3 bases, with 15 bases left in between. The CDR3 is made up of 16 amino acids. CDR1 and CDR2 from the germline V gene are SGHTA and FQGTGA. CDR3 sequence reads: CASSSLGGDDTGELFF. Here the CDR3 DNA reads TGTGCCAGCAGCTCACTAGGCGGGGACGACACCGGGGAGCTGTTTTTT. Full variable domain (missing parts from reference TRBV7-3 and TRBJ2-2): GAGVSQTPSNKVTEKGKYVELRCDPISGHTALYWYRQSLGQGPEFLIYFQGTGAADDSGLPNDRFFAVRPEGSVSTLKIQRTERGDSAVYLCASSSLGGDDTGELFFGEGSRLTVL.

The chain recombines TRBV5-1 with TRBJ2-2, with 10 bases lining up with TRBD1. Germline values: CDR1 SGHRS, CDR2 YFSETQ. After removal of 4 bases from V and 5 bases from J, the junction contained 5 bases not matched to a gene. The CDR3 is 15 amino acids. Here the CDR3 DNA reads TGCGCCAGCAGCCAGACAGGGGGCAGTACCGGGGAGCTGTTTTTT. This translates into CASSQTGGSTGELFF.

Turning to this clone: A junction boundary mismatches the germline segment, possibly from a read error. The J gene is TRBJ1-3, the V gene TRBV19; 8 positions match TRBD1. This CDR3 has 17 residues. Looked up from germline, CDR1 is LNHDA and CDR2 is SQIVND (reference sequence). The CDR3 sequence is CASRPWEETGVGNTIYF. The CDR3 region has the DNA TGTGCGAGTAGGCCCTGGGAGGAGACAGGGGTCGGAAACACCATATATTTT.

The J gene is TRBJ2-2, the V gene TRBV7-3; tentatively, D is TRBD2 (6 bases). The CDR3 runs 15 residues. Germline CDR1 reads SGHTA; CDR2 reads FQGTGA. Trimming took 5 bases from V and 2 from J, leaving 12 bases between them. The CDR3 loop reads CASSPGVQNTGELFF. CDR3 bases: TGTGCCAGCAGCCCGGGAGTACAAAACACCGGGGAGCTGTTTTTT.

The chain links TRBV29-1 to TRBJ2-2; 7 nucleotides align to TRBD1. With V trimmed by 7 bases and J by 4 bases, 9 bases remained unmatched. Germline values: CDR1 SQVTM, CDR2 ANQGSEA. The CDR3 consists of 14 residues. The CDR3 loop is CSASRDRPTGELFF. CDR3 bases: TGCAGCGCATCCCGGGACAGACCCACCGGGGAGCTGTTTTTT.

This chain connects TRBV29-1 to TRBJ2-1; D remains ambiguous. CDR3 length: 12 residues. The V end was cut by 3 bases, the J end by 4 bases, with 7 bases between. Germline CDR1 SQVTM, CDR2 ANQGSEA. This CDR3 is CSVEAGYNEQFF. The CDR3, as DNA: TGCAGCGTTGAGGCAGGATACAATGAGCAGTTCTTC.

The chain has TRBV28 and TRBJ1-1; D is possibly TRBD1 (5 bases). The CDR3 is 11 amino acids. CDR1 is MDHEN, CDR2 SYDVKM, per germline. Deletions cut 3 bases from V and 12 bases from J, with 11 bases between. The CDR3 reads CASSLGLKTFF. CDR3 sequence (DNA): TGTGCCAGCAGTTTGGGACTGAAGACTTTCTTT.

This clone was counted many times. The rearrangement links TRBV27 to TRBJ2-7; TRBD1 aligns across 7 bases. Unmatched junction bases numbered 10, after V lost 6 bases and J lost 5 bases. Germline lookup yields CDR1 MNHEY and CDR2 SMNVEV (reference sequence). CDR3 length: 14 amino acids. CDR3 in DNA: TGTGCCAGCAGGGAGACAGGGTTGAACAACGAGCAGTACTTC. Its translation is CASRETGLNNEQYF.

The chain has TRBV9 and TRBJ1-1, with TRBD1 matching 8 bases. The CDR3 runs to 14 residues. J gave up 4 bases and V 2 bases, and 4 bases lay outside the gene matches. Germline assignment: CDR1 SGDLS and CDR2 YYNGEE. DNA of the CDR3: TGTGCCAGCAGCGTCGACAGGGGAGGCACTGAAGCTTTCTTT. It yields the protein CASSVDRGGTEAFF.

The DNA of the CDR3 is TGCGCCAGCAGCCAAGTTGTTGGGACAGGGAAATCCGAAAGCAATCAGCCCCAGCATTTT. Translation: CASSQVVGTGKSESNQPQHF. This chain joins TRBV4-1 and TRBJ1-5; 9 nucleotides line up with TRBD1. The CDR3 has 20 amino acids. Germline CDR1 is MGHRA and CDR2 is YSYEKL. The V gene end was trimmed by 1 base and the J gene end by 1 base; junction bases not matched to a gene: 14.

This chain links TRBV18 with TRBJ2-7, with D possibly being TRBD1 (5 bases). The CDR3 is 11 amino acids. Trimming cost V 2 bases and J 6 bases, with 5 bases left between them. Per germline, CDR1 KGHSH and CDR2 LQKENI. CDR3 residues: CASSPGAEQYF. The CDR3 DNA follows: TGTGCCAGCTCACCAGGGGCCGAGCAGTACTTC.

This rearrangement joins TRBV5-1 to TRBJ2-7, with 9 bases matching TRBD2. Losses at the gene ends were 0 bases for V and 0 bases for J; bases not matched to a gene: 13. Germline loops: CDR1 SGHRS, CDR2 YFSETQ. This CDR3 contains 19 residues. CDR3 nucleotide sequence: TGCGCCAGCAGCTTGGGTCGACTAGCGGAAAGTCTCAGCTCCTACGAGCAGTACTTC. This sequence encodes CASSLGRLAESLSSYEQYF.

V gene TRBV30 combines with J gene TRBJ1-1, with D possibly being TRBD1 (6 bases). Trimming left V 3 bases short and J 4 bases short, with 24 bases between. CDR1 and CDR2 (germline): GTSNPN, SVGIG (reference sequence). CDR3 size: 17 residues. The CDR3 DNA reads TGTGCCTGGAGCCTCTTCGTGAAGACAGGCCTCGGCACTGAAGCTTTCTTT. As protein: CAWSLFVKTGLGTEAFF.

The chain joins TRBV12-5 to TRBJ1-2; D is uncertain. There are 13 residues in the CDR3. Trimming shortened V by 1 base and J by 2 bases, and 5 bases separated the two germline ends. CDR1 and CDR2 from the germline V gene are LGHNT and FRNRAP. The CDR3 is CASGLGANYGYTF. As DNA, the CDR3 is TGTGCTAGTGGTTTGGGGGCAAACTATGGCTACACCTTC.

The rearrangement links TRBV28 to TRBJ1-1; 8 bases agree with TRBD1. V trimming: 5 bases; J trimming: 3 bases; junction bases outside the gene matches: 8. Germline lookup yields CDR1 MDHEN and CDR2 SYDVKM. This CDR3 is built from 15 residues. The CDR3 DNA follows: TGTGCCAGCAGTCTTCCGGGACAGGAGTACACTGAAGCTTTCTTT. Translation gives CASSLPGQEYTEAFF.

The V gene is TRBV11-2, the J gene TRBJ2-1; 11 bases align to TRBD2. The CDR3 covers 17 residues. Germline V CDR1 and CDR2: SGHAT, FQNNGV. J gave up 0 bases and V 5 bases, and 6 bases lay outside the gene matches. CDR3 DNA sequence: TGTGCCAGCAGCAGTGGGACTAGCGGCCCCTCCTACAATGAGCAGTTCTTC. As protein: CASSSGTSGPSYNEQFF. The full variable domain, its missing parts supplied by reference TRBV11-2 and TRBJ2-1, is EAGVAQSPRYKIIEKRQSVAFWCNPISGHATLYWYQQILGQGPKLLIQFQNNGVVDDSQLPKDRFSAERLKGVDSTLKIQPAKLEDSAVYLCASSSGTSGPSYNEQFFGPGTRLTVL.